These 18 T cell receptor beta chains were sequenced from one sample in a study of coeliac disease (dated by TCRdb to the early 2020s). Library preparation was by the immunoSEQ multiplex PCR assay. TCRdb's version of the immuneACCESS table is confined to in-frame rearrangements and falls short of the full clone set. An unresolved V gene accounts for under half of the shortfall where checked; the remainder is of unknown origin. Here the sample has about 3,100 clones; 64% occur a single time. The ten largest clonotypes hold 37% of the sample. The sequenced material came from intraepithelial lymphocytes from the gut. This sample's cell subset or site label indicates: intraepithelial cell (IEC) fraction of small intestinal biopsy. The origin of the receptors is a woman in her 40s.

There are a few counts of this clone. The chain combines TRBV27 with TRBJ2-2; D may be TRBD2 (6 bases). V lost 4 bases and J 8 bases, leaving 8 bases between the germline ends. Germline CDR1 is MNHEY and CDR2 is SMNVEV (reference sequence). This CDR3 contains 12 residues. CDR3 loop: CASSSREGELFF. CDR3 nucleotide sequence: TGTGCCAGCAGTTCCCGGGAGGGGGAGCTGTTTTTT.

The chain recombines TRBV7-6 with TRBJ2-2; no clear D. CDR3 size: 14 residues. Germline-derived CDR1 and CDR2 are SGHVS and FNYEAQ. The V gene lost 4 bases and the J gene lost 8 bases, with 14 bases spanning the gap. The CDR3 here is CASSSIARLGELFF. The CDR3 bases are TGTGCCAGCAGCTCGATAGCCAGATTGGGGGAGCTGTTTTTT.

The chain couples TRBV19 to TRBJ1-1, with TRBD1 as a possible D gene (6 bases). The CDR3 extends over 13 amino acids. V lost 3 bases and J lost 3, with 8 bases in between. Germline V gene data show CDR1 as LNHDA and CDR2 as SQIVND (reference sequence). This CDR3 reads CASSMKGDTEAFF. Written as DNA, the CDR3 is TGTGCCAGTAGTATGAAGGGGGACACTGAAGCTTTCTTT.

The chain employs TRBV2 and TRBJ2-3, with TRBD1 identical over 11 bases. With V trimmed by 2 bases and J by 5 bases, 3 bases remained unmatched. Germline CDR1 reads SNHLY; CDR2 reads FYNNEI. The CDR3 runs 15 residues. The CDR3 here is CASSEMGQGGDTQYF. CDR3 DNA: TGTGCCAGCAGTGAAATGGGACAGGGGGGAGATACGCAGTATTTT.

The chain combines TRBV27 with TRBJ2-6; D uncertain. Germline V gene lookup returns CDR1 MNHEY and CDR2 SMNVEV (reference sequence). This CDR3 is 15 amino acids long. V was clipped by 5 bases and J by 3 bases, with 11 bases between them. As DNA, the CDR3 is TGTGCCAGCAGTCTTACGACGGGTGGGGCCAACGTCCTGACTTTC. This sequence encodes CASSLTTGGANVLTF.

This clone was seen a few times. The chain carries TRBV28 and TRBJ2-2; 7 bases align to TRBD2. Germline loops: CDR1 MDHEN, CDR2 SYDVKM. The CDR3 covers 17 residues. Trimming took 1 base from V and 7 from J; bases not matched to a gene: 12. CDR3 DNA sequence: TGTGCCAGCAGTTTATACCCGACTATGGGGGAGGGCGGGGAGCTGTTTTTT. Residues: CASSLYPTMGEGGELFF.

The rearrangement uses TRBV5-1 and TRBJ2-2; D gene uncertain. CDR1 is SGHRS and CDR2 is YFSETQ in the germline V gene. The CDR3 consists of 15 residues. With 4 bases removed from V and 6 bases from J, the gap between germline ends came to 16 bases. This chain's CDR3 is CASSLTGGYAGELFF. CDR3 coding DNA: TGCGCCAGCAGCCTAACCGGCGGCTACGCCGGGGAGCTGTTTTTT.

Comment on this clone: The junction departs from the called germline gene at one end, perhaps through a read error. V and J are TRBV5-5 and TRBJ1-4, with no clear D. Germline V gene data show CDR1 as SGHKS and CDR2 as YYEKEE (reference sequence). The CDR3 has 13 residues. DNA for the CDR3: TGCGCCAGCAGCCAAGATAGCGATGAAAAACTGTTTTTT. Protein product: CASSQDSDEKLFF.

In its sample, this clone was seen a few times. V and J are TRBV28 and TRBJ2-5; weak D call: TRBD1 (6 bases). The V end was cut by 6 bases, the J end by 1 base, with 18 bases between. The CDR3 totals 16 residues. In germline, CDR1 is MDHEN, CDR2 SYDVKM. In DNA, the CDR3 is TGTGCCAGCAGCACCGGGACAACAAGACTCCAAGAGACCCAGTACTTC. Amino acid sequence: CASSTGTTRLQETQYF.

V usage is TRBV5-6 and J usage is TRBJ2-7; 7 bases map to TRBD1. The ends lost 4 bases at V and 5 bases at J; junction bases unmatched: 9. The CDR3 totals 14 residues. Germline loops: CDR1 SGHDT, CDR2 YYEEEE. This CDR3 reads CASSRLQGRNEQYF. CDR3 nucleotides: TGTGCCAGCAGCCGATTACAGGGGCGGAACGAGCAGTACTTC.

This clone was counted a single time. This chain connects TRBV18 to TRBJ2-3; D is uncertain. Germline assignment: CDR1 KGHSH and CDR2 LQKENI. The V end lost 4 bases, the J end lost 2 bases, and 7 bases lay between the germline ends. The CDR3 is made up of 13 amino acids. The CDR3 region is CASSLQNTDTQYF. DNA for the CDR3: TGTGCCAGCTCACTGCAGAACACAGATACGCAGTATTTT.

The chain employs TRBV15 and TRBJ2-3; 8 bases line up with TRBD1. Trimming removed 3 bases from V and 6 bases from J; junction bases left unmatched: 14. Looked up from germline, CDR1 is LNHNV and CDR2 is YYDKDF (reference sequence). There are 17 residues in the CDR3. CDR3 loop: CATSRGNTGGLADTQYF. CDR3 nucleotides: TGTGCCACCAGCAGGGGGAACACAGGGGGACTGGCTGATACGCAGTATTTT. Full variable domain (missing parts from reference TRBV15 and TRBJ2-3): DAMVIQNPRYQVTQFGKPVTLSCSQTLNHNVMYWYQQKSSQAPKLLFHYYDKDFNNEADTPDNFQSRRPNTSFCFLDIRSPGLGDTAMYLCATSRGNTGGLADTQYFGPGTRLTVL.

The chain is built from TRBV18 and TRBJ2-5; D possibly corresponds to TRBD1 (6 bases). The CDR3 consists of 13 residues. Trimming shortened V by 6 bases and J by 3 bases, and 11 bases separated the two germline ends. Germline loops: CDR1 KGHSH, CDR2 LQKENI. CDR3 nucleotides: TGTGCCAGCTCCACAGGGATAGAAGAGACCCAGTACTTC. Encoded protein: CASSTGIEETQYF.

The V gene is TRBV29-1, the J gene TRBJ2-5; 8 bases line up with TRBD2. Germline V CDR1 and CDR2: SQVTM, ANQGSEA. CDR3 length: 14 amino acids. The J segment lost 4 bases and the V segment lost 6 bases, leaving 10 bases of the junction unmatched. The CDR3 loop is CSVALSGNLETQYF. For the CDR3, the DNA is TGCAGCGTCGCCCTTAGCGGGAACCTAGAGACCCAGTACTTC. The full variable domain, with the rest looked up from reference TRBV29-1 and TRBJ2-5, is SAVISQKPSRDICQRGTSLTIQCQVDSQVTMMFWYRQQPGQSLTLIATANQGSEATYESGFVIDKFPISRPNLTFSTLTVSNMSPEDSSIYLCSVALSGNLETQYFGPGTRLLVL.

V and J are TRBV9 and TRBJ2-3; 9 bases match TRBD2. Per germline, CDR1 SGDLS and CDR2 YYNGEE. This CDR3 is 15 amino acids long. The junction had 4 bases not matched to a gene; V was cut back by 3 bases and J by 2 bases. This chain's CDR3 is CASSDVAGDTDTQYF. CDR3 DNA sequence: TGTGCCAGCAGCGATGTAGCGGGGGACACAGATACGCAGTATTTT.

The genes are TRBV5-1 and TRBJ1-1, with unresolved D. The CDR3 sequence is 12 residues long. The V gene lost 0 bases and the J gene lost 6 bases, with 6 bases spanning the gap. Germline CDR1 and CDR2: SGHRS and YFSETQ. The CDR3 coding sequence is TGCGCCAGCAGCTTGGGTTCCGCTGAAGCTTTCTTT. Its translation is CASSLGSAEAFF.

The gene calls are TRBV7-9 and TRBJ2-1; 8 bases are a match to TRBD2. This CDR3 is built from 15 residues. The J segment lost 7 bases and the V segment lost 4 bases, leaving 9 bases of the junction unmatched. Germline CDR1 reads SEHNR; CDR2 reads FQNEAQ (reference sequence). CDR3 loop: CASSSTSGGMNEQFF. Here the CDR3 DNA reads TGTGCCAGCAGCTCTACTAGCGGTGGTATGAATGAGCAGTTCTTC.

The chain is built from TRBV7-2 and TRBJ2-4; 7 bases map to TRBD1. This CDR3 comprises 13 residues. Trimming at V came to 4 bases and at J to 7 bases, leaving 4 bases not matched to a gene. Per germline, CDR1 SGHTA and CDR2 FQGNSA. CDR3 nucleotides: TGTGCCAGCAGCTCCCAACAGGGGAACATTCAGTACTTC. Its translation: CASSSQQGNIQYF.